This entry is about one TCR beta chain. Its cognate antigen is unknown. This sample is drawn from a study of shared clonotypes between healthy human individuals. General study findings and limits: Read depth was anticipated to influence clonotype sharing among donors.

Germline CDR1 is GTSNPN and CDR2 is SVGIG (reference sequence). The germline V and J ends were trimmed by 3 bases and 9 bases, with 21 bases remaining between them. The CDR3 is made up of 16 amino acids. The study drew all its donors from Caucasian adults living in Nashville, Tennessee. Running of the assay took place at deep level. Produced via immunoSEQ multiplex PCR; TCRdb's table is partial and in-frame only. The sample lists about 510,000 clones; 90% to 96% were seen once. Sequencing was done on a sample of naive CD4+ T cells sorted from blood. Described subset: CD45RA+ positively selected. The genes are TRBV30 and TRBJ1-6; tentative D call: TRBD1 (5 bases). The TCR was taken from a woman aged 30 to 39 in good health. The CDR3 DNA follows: TGTGCCTGGAGCGCCTGGCGGAGGGGTTCCTCTTCACCCCTCCACTTT. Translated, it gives CAWSAWRRGSSSPLHF.